This T cell receptor (beta chain) emerged from a study of T cells in Graves' hyperthyroidism and ophthalmopathy. General study findings and limits: Progression to ophthalmopathy was predicted a median of roughly seven months early.

Amplification of TCR beta CDR3 regions used RNA as the template. TCR CDR3 underwent first-round RT-PCR with the HTBI primer set. Using its own MiXCR run on the multiplex PCR reads, TCRdb lists one record per CDR3 protein. The table lists approximately 300,000 distinct CDR3 sequences, about a sixth of them singletons. Germline values: CDR1 SGHVS, CDR2 FQNEAQ. The CDR3 totals 13 residues. Clinical symptoms, serum thyroxine, TRAb, thyroid ultrasound and orbital computed tomography informed diagnoses. As for this clonotype: The antigen remains unidentified.

The V and J genes are TRBV7-8 and TRBJ2-1; 11 bases are a match to TRBD2. This TCR derives from a woman aged 60-70 years with Graves' ophthalmopathy. Sequencing used blood. This chain's CDR3 is CTTTSGALPEQFF. The CDR3 DNA is TGTACCACGACTAGCGGGGCACTCCCGGAGCAGTTCTTC.